This T cell receptor beta chain is from a study of cytomegalovirus exposure and HLA in healthy donors. Overall study results and limits: There were a few CMV-associated chains whose specificity for CMV antigens was confirmed in vitro. Reports credit the classifier with highly specific, highly sensitive diagnosis of cytomegalovirus status. Sequencing artifact likely explains a cluster of highly shared sequence variants. In most subjects, TCR beta sequences reportedly gave accurate predictions of HLA-A and HLA-B alleles.

The PCR had 60 Vbeta and 13 Jbeta primers. Sequenced by immunoSEQ multiplex PCR; TCRdb stores in-frame clones only, minus some. The sample has around 99,000 clones; roughly 80% are singletons. Germline V CDR1 and CDR2: SGHRS, YFSETQ. The CDR3 contains 18 residues. After removal of 3 bases from V and 2 bases from J, the junction contained 13 bases not matched to a gene. As to this clone: The antigen is not known.

This receptor was obtained from a man aged 35 to 55 in good health and CMV-seronegative. The sequencing sample was made of PBMCs. The chain uses TRBV5-1 and TRBJ2-3, with TRBD2 identical over 9 bases. CDR3 amino acids: CASSWETSGNYYTDTQYF. The CDR3 DNA reads TGCGCCAGCAGCTGGGAGACTAGCGGAAACTATTACACAGATACGCAGTATTTT.